These 10 T cell receptor beta chains came from one sample sequenced in a study of shared clonotypes between healthy human individuals. The method was immunoSEQ multiplex PCR; TCRdb's version includes in-frame clones alone and lacks a portion of them. The sample lists millions of clones, around 96% occurring once. Terminally differentiated effector memory CD45RA+ cells were left out of the naive CD8 fraction, which was CD45RO-negative and positively selected for CCR7. Sequencing input: naive CD8+ T cells sorted from blood. All receptors derive from a man aged 18 to 29 in good health.

To note about this clone: The identical CDR3 is also encoded by other nucleotide sequences in the sample. This chain links TRBV4-3 with TRBJ2-1, with D possibly called TRBD1 or TRBD2 (5 bases each). The CDR3 contains 12 residues. CDR1 and CDR2 (germline): LGHNA, YSLEER. Trimming shortened V by 1 base and J by 8 bases, and 6 bases separated the two germline ends. CDR3 sequence: CASSQVGDEQFF. In DNA, the CDR3 is TGCGCCAGCAGCCAAGTGGGGGATGAGCAGTTCTTC.

This chain joins TRBV5-6 and TRBJ1-1; D is perhaps TRBD1 (5 bases). Trimming removed 0 bases at V and 3 bases at J, with 12 bases between. Germline CDR1 is SGHDT and CDR2 is YYEEEE. This CDR3 has 15 residues. The CDR3 sequence is CASSLAWGEDTEAFF. CDR3 nucleotide sequence: TGTGCCAGCAGCTTGGCCTGGGGGGAGGACACTGAAGCTTTCTTT.

The V call is TRBV4-1, the J call TRBJ2-4, with 9 positions matching TRBD2. Losses at the gene ends were 4 bases for V and 5 bases for J; bases not matched to a gene: 12. Looked up from germline, CDR1 is MGHRA and CDR2 is YSYEKL. The CDR3 length is 17 residues. The CDR3 loop reads CASSLREIAGAENIQYF. The CDR3 DNA reads as TGCGCCAGCAGCCTCAGGGAGATAGCGGGAGCAGAAAACATTCAGTACTTC.

The chain carries TRBV30 and TRBJ1-2, with D perhaps matching TRBD1 (5 bases). The V gene's germline CDR1 is GTSNPN and CDR2 SVGIG (reference sequence). Trimming shortened V by 2 bases and J by 4 bases, and 17 bases separated the two germline ends. There are 15 residues in the CDR3. The CDR3 protein is CAWSPDVGVSYGYTF. DNA for the CDR3: TGTGCCTGGAGTCCCGACGTGGGGGTCAGCTATGGCTACACCTTC.

The genes are TRBV7-9 and TRBJ1-2, with TRBD1 as a possible D gene (5 bases). The V and J ends lost 1 base and 2 bases respectively, with 11 bases between them. Germline CDR1 is SEHNR and CDR2 is FQNEAQ (reference sequence). The CDR3 is 15 amino acids. CDR3 protein: CASSLVGDLNYGYTF. The CDR3 DNA is TGTGCCAGCAGCTTAGTGGGGGACTTGAACTATGGCTACACCTTC.

The chain couples TRBV28 to TRBJ1-2; D may be TRBD1 (6 bases). Germline lookup yields CDR1 MDHEN and CDR2 SYDVKM. V lost 6 bases to trimming and J lost 3 bases, with 14 bases between them. The CDR3 spans 14 residues. Written as DNA, the CDR3 is TGTGCCAGCAGCGAACAGGGTAATGACTATGGCTACACCTTC. Its translation is CASSEQGNDYGYTF.

This clone was counted once. The chain is built from TRBV15 and TRBJ1-5; tentatively, D is TRBD1 (6 bases). The V end lost 4 bases, the J end lost 0 bases, and 19 bases lay between the germline ends. CDR3 length: 18 residues. Germline V gives CDR1 LNHNV, CDR2 YYDKDF (reference sequence). The CDR3 here is CATSKGQRMDYSNQPQHF. The CDR3 DNA reads TGTGCCACCAGCAAAGGACAGCGCATGGATTATAGCAATCAGCCCCAGCATTTT.

The chain has TRBV27 and TRBJ1-5, with 10 positions matching TRBD1. J was trimmed by 6 bases and V by 3 bases; bases with no gene match: 2. The CDR3 is made up of 14 amino acids. Germline V gene lookup returns CDR1 MNHEY and CDR2 SMNVEV (reference sequence). The CDR3 sequence: CASSLTGGRQPQHF. The CDR3 nucleotides read TGTGCCAGCAGTTTGACAGGGGGCCGTCAGCCCCAGCATTTT.

V is TRBV11-3 and J is TRBJ2-1; no clear D. The V end lost 1 base, the J end lost 3 bases, and 10 bases lay between the germline ends. Looked up from germline, CDR1 is SGHNT and CDR2 is YENEEA. This CDR3 contains 15 residues. CDR3 DNA sequence: TGTGCCAGCAGCTTAGCCCTCGGCGGCTACAATGAGCAGTTCTTC. Its protein product is CASSLALGGYNEQFF.

V and J are TRBV5-1 and TRBJ2-1; 14 bases map to TRBD2. This CDR3 has 17 amino acids. Germline V gives CDR1 SGHRS, CDR2 YFSETQ. Germline trimming cut 0 bases from V and 5 bases from J; bases unmatched to any gene: 4. DNA for the CDR3: TGCGCCAGCAGCTTGGAGGGACTAGCGGGAGAAAACAATGAGCAGTTCTTC. Translating it yields CASSLEGLAGENNEQFF.